This T cell receptor beta chain was obtained from a study of somatic mutations in cytotoxic T cells in rheumatoid arthritis. This clone was observed a handful of times. Antigen specificity is unknown. CDR1 SEHNR and CDR2 FQNEAQ come from the germline V gene (reference sequence). V was trimmed by 2 bases and J by 6 bases, leaving 13 bases between them. This CDR3 is built from 14 residues. Broader study findings: A significant difference in CD8+ T-cell clonality was not found between rheumatoid arthritis patients and age-matched healthy controls. A rise in CD8+ clonality with age was seen in rheumatoid arthritis patients but not in healthy controls.

Sequenced by immunoSEQ multiplex PCR; TCRdb stores in-frame clones only, minus some. Of 20,000 to 25,000 clones detected, approximately 86% appear once; the ten largest clones hold under 20%. The specimen sequenced was CD8+ T cells sorted from blood. The chain uses TRBV7-9 and TRBJ1-2; D perhaps matches TRBD1 (6 bases). The clonotype comes from a woman between 50 and 59 years old in good health. Written as DNA, the CDR3 is TGTGCCAGCAGCTTAAGACAGGAAATACATGGCTACACCTTC. Residues: CASSLRQEIHGYTF.